The T cell receptor (beta chain) under discussion was sequenced for a study of OX40 agonist ivuxolimab in advanced cancers. In the case of this clone: This same CDR3 is encoded by further DNA sequences in the sample.

The germline CDR1 and CDR2 sequences are SEHNR and FQNEAQ (reference sequence). The CDR3 has 15 amino acids. J gave up 8 bases and V 5 bases, and 8 bases lay outside the gene matches. Method: immunoSEQ multiplex PCR; TCRdb's copy keeps in-frame clones and lacks some. The table lists 50,000 to 65,000 clones, approximately 90% of them singletons. Specimen: CD4+ or CD8+ T cells sorted from blood, collected in a trial of the OX40 agonist ivuxolimab. The TCR sequence derives from an adult with an advanced solid tumor such as melanoma, head and neck, liver or kidney cancer. The chain carries TRBV7-9 and TRBJ2-1; 11 bases are a match to TRBD2. CDR3 nucleotide sequence: TGTGCCAGCAGCCCCTTAGCGGGAGGGCTAGATGAGCAGTTCTTC. Translating it yields CASSPLAGGLDEQFF.